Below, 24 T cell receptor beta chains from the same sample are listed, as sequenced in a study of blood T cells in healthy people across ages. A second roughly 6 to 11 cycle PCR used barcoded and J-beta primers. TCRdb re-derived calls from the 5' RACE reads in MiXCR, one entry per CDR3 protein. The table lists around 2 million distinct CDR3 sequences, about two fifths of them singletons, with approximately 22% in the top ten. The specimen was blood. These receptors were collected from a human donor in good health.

The CDR3 here is CASSVDEAPEDSPLHF. In nucleotides, the CDR3 is TGTGCCAGCAGCGTAGATGAGGCGCCCGAGGATTCACCCCTCCACTTT. The chain is built from TRBV9 and TRBJ1-6; D gene uncertain. The V and J ends lost 0 bases and 8 bases respectively, with 15 bases between them. The V gene's germline CDR1 is SGDLS and CDR2 YYNGEE. The CDR3 covers 16 residues.

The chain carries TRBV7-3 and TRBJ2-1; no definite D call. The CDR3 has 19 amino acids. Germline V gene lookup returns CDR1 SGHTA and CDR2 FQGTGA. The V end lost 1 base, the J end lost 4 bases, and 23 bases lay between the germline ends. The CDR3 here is CASSLIVRPSFDSYNEQFF. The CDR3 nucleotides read TGTGCCAGCAGCTTAATCGTCCGTCCCAGCTTCGACTCTTACAATGAGCAGTTCTTC.

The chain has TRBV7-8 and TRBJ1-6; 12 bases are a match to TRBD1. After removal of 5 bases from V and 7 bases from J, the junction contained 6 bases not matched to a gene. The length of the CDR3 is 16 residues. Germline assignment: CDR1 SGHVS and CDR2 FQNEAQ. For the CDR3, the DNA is TGTGCCAGCAGCGACTGGGACAGGGGGCGGAATTCACCCCTCCACTTT. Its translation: CASSDWDRGRNSPLHF.

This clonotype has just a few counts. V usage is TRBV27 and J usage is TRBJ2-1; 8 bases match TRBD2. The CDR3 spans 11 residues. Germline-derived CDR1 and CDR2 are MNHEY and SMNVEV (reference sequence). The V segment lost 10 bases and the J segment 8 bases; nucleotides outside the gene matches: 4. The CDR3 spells CATGGAYEQFF. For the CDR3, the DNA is TGTGCCACCGGGGGGGCCTATGAGCAGTTCTTC.

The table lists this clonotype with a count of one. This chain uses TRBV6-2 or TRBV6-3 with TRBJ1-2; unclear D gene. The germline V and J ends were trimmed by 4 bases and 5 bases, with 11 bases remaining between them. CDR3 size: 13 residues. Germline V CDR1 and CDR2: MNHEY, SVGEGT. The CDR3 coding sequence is TGTGCCAGCAGTTCGCAGAGTTGGTATGGCTACACCTTC. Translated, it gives CASSSQSWYGYTF.

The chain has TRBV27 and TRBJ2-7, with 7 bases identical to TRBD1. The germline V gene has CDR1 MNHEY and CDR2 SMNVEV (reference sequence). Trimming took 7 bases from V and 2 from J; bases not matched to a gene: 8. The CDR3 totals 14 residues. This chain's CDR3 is CASTPIGTAYEQYF. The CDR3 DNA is TGTGCCAGCACCCCAATCGGGACAGCCTACGAGCAGTACTTC.

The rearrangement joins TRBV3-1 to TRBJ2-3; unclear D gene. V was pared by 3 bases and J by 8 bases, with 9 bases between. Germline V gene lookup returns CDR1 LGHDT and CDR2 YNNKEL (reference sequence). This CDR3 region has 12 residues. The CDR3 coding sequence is TGTGCCAGCAGCCAGGCCGAAAGTACGCAGTATTTT. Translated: CASSQAESTQYF.

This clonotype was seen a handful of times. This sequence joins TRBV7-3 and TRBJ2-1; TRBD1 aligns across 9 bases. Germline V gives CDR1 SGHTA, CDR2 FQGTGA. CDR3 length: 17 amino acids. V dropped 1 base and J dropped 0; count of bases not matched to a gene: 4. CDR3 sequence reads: CASSLMVTGGSYNEQFF. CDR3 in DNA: TGTGCCAGCAGCTTAATGGTGACAGGGGGCTCCTACAATGAGCAGTTCTTC.

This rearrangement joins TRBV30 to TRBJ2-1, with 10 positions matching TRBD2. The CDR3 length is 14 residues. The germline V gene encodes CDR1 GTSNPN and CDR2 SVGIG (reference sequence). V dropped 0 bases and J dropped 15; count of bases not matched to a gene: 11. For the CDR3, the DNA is TGTGCCTGGAGTGTACTGGGATCTAGCGGGGGTCGGTTCTTC. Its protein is CAWSVLGSSGGRFF.

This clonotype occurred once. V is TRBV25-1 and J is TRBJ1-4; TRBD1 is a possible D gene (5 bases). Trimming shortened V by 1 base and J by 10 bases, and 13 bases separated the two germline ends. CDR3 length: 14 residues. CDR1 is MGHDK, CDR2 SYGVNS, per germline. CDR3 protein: CASSEFGAGGKLFF. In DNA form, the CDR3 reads TGTGCCAGCAGTGAATTCGGGGCCGGTGGAAAACTGTTTTTT.

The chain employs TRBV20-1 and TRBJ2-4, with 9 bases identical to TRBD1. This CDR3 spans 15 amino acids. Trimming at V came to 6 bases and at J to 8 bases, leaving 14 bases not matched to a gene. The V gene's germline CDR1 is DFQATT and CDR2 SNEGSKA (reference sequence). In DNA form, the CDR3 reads TGCAGTGCGAGCCCTGGGGGGGACAGGGAGGACATTCAGTACTTC. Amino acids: CSASPGGDREDIQYF.

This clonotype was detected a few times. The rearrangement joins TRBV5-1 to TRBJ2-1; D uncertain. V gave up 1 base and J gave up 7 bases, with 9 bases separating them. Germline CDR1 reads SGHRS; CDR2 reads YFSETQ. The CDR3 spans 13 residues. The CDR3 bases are TGCGCCAGCAGCTTGTCGTGGTCAAATGAGCAGTTCTTC. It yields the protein CASSLSWSNEQFF.

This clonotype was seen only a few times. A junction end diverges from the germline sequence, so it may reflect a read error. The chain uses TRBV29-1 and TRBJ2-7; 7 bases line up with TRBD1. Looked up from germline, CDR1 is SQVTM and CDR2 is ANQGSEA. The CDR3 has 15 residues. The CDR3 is CSVVITRTGSHEQYF. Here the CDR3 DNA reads TGCAGCGTTGTTATTACGAGGACAGGCTCCCACGAGCAGTACTTC.

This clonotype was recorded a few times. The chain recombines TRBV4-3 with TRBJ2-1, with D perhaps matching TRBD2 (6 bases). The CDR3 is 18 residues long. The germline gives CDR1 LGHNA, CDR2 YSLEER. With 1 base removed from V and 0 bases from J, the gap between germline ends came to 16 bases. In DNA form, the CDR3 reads TGCGCCAGCAGCCAAGTCCAACCTAGCGACTTCTCCTACAATGAGCAGTTCTTC. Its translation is CASSQVQPSDFSYNEQFF.

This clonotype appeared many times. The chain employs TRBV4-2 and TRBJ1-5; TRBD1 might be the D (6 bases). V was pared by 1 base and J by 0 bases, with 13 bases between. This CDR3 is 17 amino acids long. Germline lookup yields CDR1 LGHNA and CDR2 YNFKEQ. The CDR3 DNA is TGTGCCAGCAGCCAAGGGGGGGGCCCCTATAGCAATCAGCCCCAGCATTTT. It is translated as CASSQGGGPYSNQPQHF.

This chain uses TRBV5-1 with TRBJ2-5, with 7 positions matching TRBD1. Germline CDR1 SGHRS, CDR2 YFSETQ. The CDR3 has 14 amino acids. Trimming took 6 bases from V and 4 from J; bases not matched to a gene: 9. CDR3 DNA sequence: TGCGCCAGCAAACGGACAGGTGGTACAGAGACCCAGTACTTC. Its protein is CASKRTGGTETQYF.

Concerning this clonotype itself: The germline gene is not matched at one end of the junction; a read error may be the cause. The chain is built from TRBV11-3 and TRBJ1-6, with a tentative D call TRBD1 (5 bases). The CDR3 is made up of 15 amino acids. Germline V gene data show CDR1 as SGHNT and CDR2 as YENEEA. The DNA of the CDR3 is TGTGCCAGCAGCTTCCCAACTGGGGGAGATTCGCCCCTCCACTTT. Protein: CASSFPTGGDSPLHF.

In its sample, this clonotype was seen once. The CDR3 DNA follows: TGTGCCAGCAGCTTAGTTTGGGGTCCCGGAAACACCATATATTTT. This gives the protein CASSLVWGPGNTIYF. The chain is built from TRBV7-2 and TRBJ1-3; D is uncertain. Trimming cost V 1 base and J 4 bases, with 11 bases left between them. The CDR3 is 15 amino acids. The germline gives CDR1 SGHTA, CDR2 FQGNSA.

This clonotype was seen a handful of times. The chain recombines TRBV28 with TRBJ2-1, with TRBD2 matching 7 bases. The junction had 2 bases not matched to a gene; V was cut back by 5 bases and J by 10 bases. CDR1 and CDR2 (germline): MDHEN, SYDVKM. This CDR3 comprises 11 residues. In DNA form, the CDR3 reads TGTGCCAGCAGTACAGCGGGAGAGCAGTTCTTC. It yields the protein CASSTAGEQFF.

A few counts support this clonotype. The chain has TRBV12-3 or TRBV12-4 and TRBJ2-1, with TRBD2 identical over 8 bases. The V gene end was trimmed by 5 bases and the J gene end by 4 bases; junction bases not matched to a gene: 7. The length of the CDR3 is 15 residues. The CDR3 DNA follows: TGTGCCAGCAGTCCTCCGGGGGGGATTTACAATGAGCAGTTCTTC. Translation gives CASSPPGGIYNEQFF.

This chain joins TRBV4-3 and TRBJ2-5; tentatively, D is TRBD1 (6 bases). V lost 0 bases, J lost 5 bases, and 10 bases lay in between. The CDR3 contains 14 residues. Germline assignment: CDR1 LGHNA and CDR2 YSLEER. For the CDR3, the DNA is TGCGCCAGCAGCCAAGAGGGGGCGCGGGAGACCCAGTACTTC. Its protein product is CASSQEGARETQYF.

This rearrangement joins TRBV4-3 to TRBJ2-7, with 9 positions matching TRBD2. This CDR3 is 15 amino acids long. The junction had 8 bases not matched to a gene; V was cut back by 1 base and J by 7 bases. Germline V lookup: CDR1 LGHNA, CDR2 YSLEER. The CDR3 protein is CASSQATSGSEEQYF. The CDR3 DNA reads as TGCGCCAGCAGCCAAGCAACTAGCGGGTCCGAAGAGCAGTACTTC.

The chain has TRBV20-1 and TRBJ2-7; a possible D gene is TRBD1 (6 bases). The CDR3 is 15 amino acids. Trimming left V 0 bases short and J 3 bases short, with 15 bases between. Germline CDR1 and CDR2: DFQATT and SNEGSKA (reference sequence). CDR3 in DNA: TGCAGTGCTAGAGATGAGGCAGGGGTAATCTACGAGCAGTACTTC. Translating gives CSARDEAGVIYEQYF.

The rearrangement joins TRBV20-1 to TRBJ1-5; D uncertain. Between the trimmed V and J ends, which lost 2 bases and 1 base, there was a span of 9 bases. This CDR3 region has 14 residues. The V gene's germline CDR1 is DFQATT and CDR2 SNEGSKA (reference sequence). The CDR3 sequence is CSARSLESNQPQHF. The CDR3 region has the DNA TGCAGTGCTAGATCCCTAGAGAGCAATCAGCCCCAGCATTTT.